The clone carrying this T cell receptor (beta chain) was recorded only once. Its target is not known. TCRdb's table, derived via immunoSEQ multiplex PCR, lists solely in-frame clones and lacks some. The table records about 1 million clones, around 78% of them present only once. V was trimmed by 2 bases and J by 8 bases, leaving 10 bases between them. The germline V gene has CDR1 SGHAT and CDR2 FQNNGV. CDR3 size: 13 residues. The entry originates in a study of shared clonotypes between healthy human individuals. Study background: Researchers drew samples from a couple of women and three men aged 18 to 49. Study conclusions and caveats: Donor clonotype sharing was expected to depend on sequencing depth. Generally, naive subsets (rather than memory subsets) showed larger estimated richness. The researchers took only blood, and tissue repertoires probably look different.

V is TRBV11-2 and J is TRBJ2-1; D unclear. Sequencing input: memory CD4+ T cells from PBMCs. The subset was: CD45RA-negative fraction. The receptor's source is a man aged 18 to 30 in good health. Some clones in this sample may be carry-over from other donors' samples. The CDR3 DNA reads TGTGCCAGCAGCTTAAGGCGTGCGGATGAGCAGTTCTTC. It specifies CASSLRRADEQFF.